The 13 T cell receptor beta chains below come from one sample, sequenced in a study of T-cell memory formation after mild COVID-19. Each CDR3 protein is one row after TCRdb ran MiXCR on the 5' RACE reads. The profile covers about 55,000 distinct CDR3 sequences, with roughly 9.5% appearing a single time and 1.2% taken by the ten largest. The sample comprised PBMCs or a T cell subset sorted from them (not recorded which). The receptors originated from a man between 18 and 29 years old who had mild COVID-19 (a few samples of this study predate the infection). Cell type and time point are not known.

This clonotype occurred a few times. The chain links TRBV5-1 to TRBJ2-5; D perhaps matches TRBD2 (5 bases). Germline V lookup: CDR1 SGHRS, CDR2 YFSETQ. The CDR3 has 15 residues. V gave up 0 bases and J gave up 4 bases, with 13 bases separating them. CDR3 nucleotides: TGCGCCAGCAGCTTGGAATTAGCGCGGCCAGAGACCCAGTACTTC. Its protein product is CASSLELARPETQYF.

About this clonotype itself: Compared with germline, one end of the junction differs, possibly owing to a read error. The chain employs TRBV20-1 and TRBJ1-1; a possible D gene is TRBD1 (6 bases). The germline gives CDR1 DFQATT, CDR2 SNEGSKA (reference sequence). The CDR3 loop spans 15 amino acids. The CDR3 sequence: CSARGQLGGNTEAFF. In nucleotides, the CDR3 is TGCAGTGCCAGAGGACAGCTGGGTGGAAACACTGAAGCTTTCTTT.

At least ten counts were recorded for this clonotype. For the CDR3, the DNA is TGTGCCAGCAGCTTCTATCGCAGCGGGGCTGAGCAGTTCTTC. It encodes CASSFYRSGAEQFF. The chain has TRBV7-2 and TRBJ2-1; 7 bases are shared with TRBD2. The CDR3 spans 14 residues. With V trimmed by 3 bases and J by 9 bases, 8 bases remained unmatched. Germline CDR1 and CDR2: SGHTA and FQGNSA.

This clonotype has a handful of counts. The chain is built from TRBV28 and TRBJ2-5; 10 nucleotides match TRBD2. Trimming at V came to 0 bases and at J to 5 bases, leaving 3 bases not matched to a gene. From germline, CDR1 is MDHEN and CDR2 SYDVKM. The CDR3 consists of 15 residues. The CDR3 DNA reads TGTGCCAGCAGTTTATGGAGCGGGGGGGTTGAGACCCAGTACTTC. Its protein is CASSLWSGGVETQYF.

This clonotype has just a few counts. The genes are TRBV20-1 and TRBJ1-1; D might be TRBD1 (5 bases). Per the germline V gene, CDR1 is DFQATT and CDR2 is SNEGSKA (reference sequence). The ends were cut back, 6 bases at V and 1 base at J, with 12 bases in the middle. The CDR3 spans 13 residues. The CDR3 nucleotides are TGCAGTGCGAGGGCGCAGGGGAACACTGAAGCTTTCTTT. Encoded protein: CSARAQGNTEAFF.

V usage is TRBV3-1 and J usage is TRBJ2-5; TRBD2 is a possible D gene (5 bases). Per the germline V gene, CDR1 is LGHDT and CDR2 is YNNKEL (reference sequence). Deletions cut 1 base from V and 4 bases from J, with 13 bases between. The CDR3 is made up of 15 amino acids. In DNA, the CDR3 is TGTGCCAGCAGCCAAGCGGTACAGCGGTTAGAGACCCAGTACTTC. Protein sequence: CASSQAVQRLETQYF.

This clonotype was counted ten times or more. The chain couples TRBV5-1 to TRBJ1-1; 10 bases are a match to TRBD1. The CDR3 contains 15 residues. V shed 1 base and J 4 bases; nucleotides not matched to a gene: 4. From germline, CDR1 is SGHRS and CDR2 YFSETQ. The CDR3 coding sequence is TGCGCCAGCAGCTTGTGGACAGGGGGGGGCACTGAAGCTTTCTTT. This sequence encodes CASSLWTGGGTEAFF.

This clonotype was counted between two and nine times. The chain has TRBV5-1 and TRBJ2-7; TRBD2 is a possible D gene (6 bases). The CDR3 is made up of 14 amino acids. V lost 3 bases to trimming and J lost 5 bases, with 15 bases between them. Germline V gene sequence: CDR1 SGHRS, CDR2 YFSETQ. DNA for the CDR3: TGCGCCAGCAGCTGGGGGGACTGGAGGGACGAGCAGTACGTC. Amino acids: CASSWGDWRDEQYV.

This clonotype was seen only a few times. The chain joins TRBV29-1 to TRBJ2-5, with D perhaps TRBD1 or TRBD2 (5 bases each). This CDR3 has 13 residues. V lost 3 bases and J 5 bases, leaving 13 bases between the germline ends. Germline values: CDR1 SQVTM, CDR2 ANQGSEA. CDR3 protein: CSVDPGAKETQYF. CDR3 bases: TGCAGCGTTGACCCCGGGGCGAAGGAGACCCAGTACTTC.

The genes are TRBV12-3 or TRBV12-4 and TRBJ2-5, with 8 bases matching TRBD1. This CDR3 contains 14 residues. The V gene end was trimmed by 2 bases and the J gene end by 7 bases; junction bases not matched to a gene: 6. Written as DNA, the CDR3 is TGTGCCAGCAGTTTATCAGGGGGCAGGGTGACCCAGTACTTC. It yields the protein CASSLSGGRVTQYF.

This clonotype was counted many times. The chain has TRBV7-2 and TRBJ2-3; D perhaps matches TRBD2 (6 bases). Germline CDR1 reads SGHTA; CDR2 reads FQGNSA. Deletions cut 0 bases from V and 7 bases from J, with 14 bases between. CDR3 size: 15 residues. CDR3 DNA sequence: TGTGCCAGCAGCTTAGCCACGCGGGGCAAAAATACGCAGTATTTT. Translated: CASSLATRGKNTQYF.

The sample holds a few counts of this clonotype. The V and J genes are TRBV28 and TRBJ2-3; TRBD1 aligns across 9 bases. Per germline, CDR1 MDHEN and CDR2 SYDVKM. V was pared by 8 bases and J by 6 bases, with 3 bases of the junction left unmatched. This CDR3 has 12 residues. The CDR3 nucleotides are TGTGCCAGCGAACAGGGGGCTGATACGCAGTATTTT. Translated: CASEQGADTQYF.

This chain joins TRBV5-5 and TRBJ2-1; 8 bases line up with TRBD2. V dropped 4 bases and J dropped 0; count of bases not matched to a gene: 3. The CDR3 consists of 15 residues. CDR1 is SGHKS, CDR2 YYEKEE, per germline (reference sequence). CDR3 nucleotide sequence: TGTGCCAGCAGCATTAGCGGGGACTCCTACAATGAGCAGTTCTTC. Translation gives CASSISGDSYNEQFF.